The rows below give T cell receptor beta chains drawn from one sample of a study of cytomegalovirus exposure and HLA in healthy donors. The repertoire was sequenced with immunoSEQ multiplex PCR; TCRdb's copy has only in-frame clones and lacks some. The sample contains some 180,000 clones, roughly 84% of which appear only once. Sample: PBMCs. The receptors come from a girl under three years old in good health and CMV-seronegative. The CDR3 runs from the conserved cysteine through the conserved F or W. Fields, in order: CDR3 length, J gene, clone size, D gene, V gene, CDR3 protein, CDR3 DNA. D genes are given only for firm matches. Clone size appears in some rows only: once, few, many, or a class for an expanded clone.

16 TRBJ2-3 - TRBD2 TRBV7-3 CASSPIGAGGPDTQYF TGTGCCAGCAGCCCCATTGGGGCGGGGGGGCCAGATACGCAGTATTTT
15 TRBJ2-3 - - TRBV30 CAWSDAKTSTDTQYF TGTGCCTGGAGCGACGCTAAGACTAGCACAGATACGCAGTATTTT
19 TRBJ2-3 few TRBD2 TRBV4-1 CASSQGRASGSVRTDTQYF TGCGCCAGCAGCCAAGGCCGGGCTAGCGGGAGTGTAAGGACAGATACGCAGTATTTT
15 TRBJ2-1 once TRBD2 TRBV19 CASRIGTSPYNEQFF TGTGCCAGTAGGATCGGGACTAGTCCCTACAATGAGCAGTTCTTC
15 TRBJ2-5 - - TRBV27 CASSPYAGSRETQYF TGTGCCAGCAGTCCCTACGCAGGGTCCCGGGAGACCCAGTACTTC
16 TRBJ1-2 - TRBD1 TRBV6-5 CASSYLPQTGSYGYTF TGTGCCAGCAGTTACCTACCGCAGACAGGGAGCTATGGCTACACCTTC
13 TRBJ2-5 - - TRBV7-9 CASSFRDGSSQYF TGTGCCAGCAGCTTTCGGGACGGGAGTTCACAGTACTTC
15 TRBJ2-2 - - TRBV6-1 CASSEALGSTGELFF TGTGCCAGCAGTGAAGCGCTAGGAAGCACCGGGGAGCTGTTTTTT
18 TRBJ1-4 - TRBD1 TRBV25-1 CASSDYGGQTSTNEKLFF TGTGCCAGCAGTGATTATGGGGGACAGACTTCAACTAATGAAAAACTGTTTTTT
16 TRBJ2-5 - TRBD2 TRBV4-1 CASSPWGTSGGETQYF TGCGCCAGCAGCCCCTGGGGGACTAGCGGGGGAGAGACCCAGTACTTC
17 TRBJ2-1 - TRBD2 TRBV10-2 CASSEIGTSGEDNEQFF TGCGCCAGCAGTGAGATCGGGACTAGCGGGGAGGACAATGAGCAGTTCTTC
11 TRBJ2-5 - - TRBV6-5 CASRRQETQYF TGTGCCAGCAGACGGCAAGAGACCCAGTACTTC
15 TRBJ2-5 few TRBD1 TRBV7-9 CSSSPGQGAGETQYF TGTTCCAGCAGCCCCGGACAGGGGGCTGGAGAGACCCAGTACTTC
15 TRBJ1-1 - TRBD1 TRBV5-1 CASSLAGTGNTEAFF TGCGCCAGCAGCTTGGCGGGGACAGGGAACACTGAAGCTTTCTTT
14 TRBJ1-2 - - TRBV5-1 CASSLGGDGGGYTF TGCGCCAGCAGCTTAGGAGGGGACGGAGGTGGCTACACCTTC
14 TRBJ1-2 - - TRBV6-1 CASSESTGYYGYTF TGTGCCAGCAGTGAATCTACAGGGTACTATGGCTACACCTTC
12 TRBJ1-3 - - TRBV19 CASRSRGNTIYF TGTGCCAGTAGGTCGAGGGGAAACACCATATATTTT
16 TRBJ1-2 - - TRBV7-9 CASSLRGPGVSAGYTF TGTGCCAGCAGCTTAAGAGGCCCGGGAGTCTCTGCTGGCTACACCTTC
15 TRBJ2-7 - TRBD1 TRBV7-2 CASSLGWTGVMGQYF TGTGCCAGCAGCTTAGGCTGGACAGGGGTGATGGGGCAGTACTTC
15 TRBJ1-4 - TRBD1 TRBV28 CASSSVGQGLEKLFF TGTGCCAGCAGTTCGGTGGGACAGGGTCTTGAAAAACTGTTTTTT
16 TRBJ1-2 - TRBD1 TRBV12-5 CASGLVPWTGKSGYTF TGTGCTAGTGGTTTGGTACCCTGGACAGGGAAGTCTGGCTACACCTTC
17 TRBJ1-6 once - TRBV5-4 CASSRGFGLRDNSPLHF TGTGCCAGCAGCCGAGGGTTCGGGTTACGGGATAATTCACCCCTCCACTTT
15 TRBJ2-7 - TRBD1 TRBV19 CASSIRTGGTWEQYF TGTGCCAGTAGTATACGGACAGGAGGTACGTGGGAGCAGTACTTC
15 TRBJ2-5 - TRBD1 TRBV19 CASSLPPGQEETQYF TGTGCCAGTAGTCTACCACCGGGACAGGAAGAGACCCAGTACTTC
12 TRBJ2-1 - - TRBV5-1 CASSSDAGGQFF TGCGCCAGCAGCTCAGATGCTGGTGGGCAGTTCTTC
15 TRBJ2-5 - TRBD2 TRBV7-8 CASSLPGTGEGTQYF TGTGCCAGCAGCTTACCCGGGACCGGGGAGGGGACCCAGTACTTC
16 TRBJ2-5 - TRBD2 TRBV18 CASSPTSGGTQETQYF TGTGCCAGCTCGCCGACTAGCGGGGGAACCCAAGAGACCCAGTACTTC
17 TRBJ2-1 - - TRBV4-3 CASSQDLKSSSYNEQFF TGCGCCAGCAGCCAAGATCTTAAGTCTAGCTCCTACAATGAGCAGTTCTTC
15 TRBJ2-7 - TRBD2 TRBV6-6 CASSYTTSGKYEQYF TGTGCCAGCAGTTACACCACTAGCGGAAAATACGAGCAGTACTTC
15 TRBJ2-1 - - TRBV9 CASSVGGEAYNEQFF TGTGCCAGCAGCGTAGGGGGAGAAGCGTACAATGAGCAGTTCTTC
17 TRBJ2-3 - TRBD2 TRBV4-2 CASSQDTGGSGTDTQYF TGTGCCAGCAGCCAAGATACGGGAGGGTCTGGCACAGATACGCAGTATTTT
15 TRBJ1-3 - TRBD1 TRBV9 CASSPRTGTGNTIYF TGTGCCAGCAGCCCCCGGACAGGGACTGGAAACACCATATATTTT
15 TRBJ1-1 - - TRBV5-8 CASSLIRDWDTEAFF TGTGCCAGCAGCCTGATCAGGGATTGGGACACTGAAGCTTTCTTT
16 TRBJ2-7 few - TRBV4-1 CASSQARDSLSYEQYF TGCGCCAGCAGCCAAGCCCGGGACTCCCTCTCCTACGAGCAGTACTTC
15 TRBJ1-3 - - TRBV7-2 CASSLVLTPGNTIYF TGTGCCAGCAGCTTAGTTTTGACACCTGGAAACACCATATATTTT
15 TRBJ2-3 - TRBD1 TRBV7-3 CASSLGGQNTDTQYF TGTGCCAGTAGCTTAGGGGGACAGAACACAGATACGCAGTATTTT
11 TRBJ2-7 - - TRBV6-6 CASDSGNEQYF TGTGCCAGCGATTCAGGGAACGAGCAGTACTTC
17 TRBJ2-3 - TRBD2 TRBV4-2 CASSQVSGGYNTDTQYF TGTGCCAGCAGCCAAGTTAGCGGGGGTTATAACACAGATACGCAGTATTTT
15 TRBJ2-7 - - TRBV19 CASRPAGRGDHEQYF TGTGCCAGTAGACCCGCGGGCAGGGGGGACCACGAGCAGTACTTC
13 TRBJ1-1 - - TRBV7-8 CASNPIRGTEAFF TGTGCCAGCAACCCGATCAGGGGCACTGAAGCTTTCTTT
13 TRBJ1-2 once TRBD1 TRBV19 CASSIEQGNGYTF TGTGCCAGTAGTATTGAACAGGGGAATGGCTACACCTTC